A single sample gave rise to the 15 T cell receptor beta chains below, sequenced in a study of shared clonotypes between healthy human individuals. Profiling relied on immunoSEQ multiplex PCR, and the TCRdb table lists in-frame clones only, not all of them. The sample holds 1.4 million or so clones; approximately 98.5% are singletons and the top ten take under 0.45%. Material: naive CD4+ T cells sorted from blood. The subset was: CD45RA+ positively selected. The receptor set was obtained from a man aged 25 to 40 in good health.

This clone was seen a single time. This chain's CDR3 is CASSLVQVGPDGSYNEQFF. The CDR3 DNA is TGTGCCAGCAGCTTAGTACAAGTTGGTCCAGATGGGTCCTACAATGAGCAGTTCTTC. The V gene is TRBV7-8, the J gene TRBJ2-1, with no clear D. The CDR3 runs to 19 residues. Germline CDR1 and CDR2: SGHVS and FQNEAQ. With 1 base removed from V and 1 base from J, the gap between germline ends came to 20 bases.

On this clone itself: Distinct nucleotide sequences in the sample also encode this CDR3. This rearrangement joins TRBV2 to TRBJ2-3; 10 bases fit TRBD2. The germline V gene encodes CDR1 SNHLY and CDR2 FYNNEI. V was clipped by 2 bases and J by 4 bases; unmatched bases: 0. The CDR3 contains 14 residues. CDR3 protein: CASSELAGADTQYF. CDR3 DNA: TGTGCCAGCAGTGAACTAGCGGGAGCAGATACGCAGTATTTT.

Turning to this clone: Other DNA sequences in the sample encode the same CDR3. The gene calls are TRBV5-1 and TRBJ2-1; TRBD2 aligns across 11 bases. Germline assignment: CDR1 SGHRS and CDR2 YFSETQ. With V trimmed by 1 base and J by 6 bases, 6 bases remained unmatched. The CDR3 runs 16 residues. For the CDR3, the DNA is TGCGCCAGCAGCTTGACCGGGACTAGCGGTCGCAATGAGCAGTTCTTC. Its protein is CASSLTGTSGRNEQFF. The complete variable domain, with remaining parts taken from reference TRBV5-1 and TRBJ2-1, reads KAGVTQTPRYLIKTRGQQVTLSCSPISGHRSVSWYQQTPGQGLQFLFEYFSETQRNKGNFPGRFSGRQFSNSRSEMNVSTLELGDSALYLCASSLTGTSGRNEQFFGPGTRLTVL.

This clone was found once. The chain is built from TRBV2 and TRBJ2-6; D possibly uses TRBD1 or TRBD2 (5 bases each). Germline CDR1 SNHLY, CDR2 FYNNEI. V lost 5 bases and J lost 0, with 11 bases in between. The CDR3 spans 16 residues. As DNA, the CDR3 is TGTGCCAGCAGTATGGGACGGATCTCTGGGGCCAACGTCCTGACTTTC. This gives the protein CASSMGRISGANVLTF.

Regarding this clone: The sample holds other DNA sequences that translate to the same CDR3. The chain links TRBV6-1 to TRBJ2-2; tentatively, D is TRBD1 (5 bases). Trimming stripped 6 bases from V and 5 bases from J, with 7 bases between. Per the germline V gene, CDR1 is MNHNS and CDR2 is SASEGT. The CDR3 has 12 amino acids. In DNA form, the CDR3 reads TGTGCCAGCAGCAGGGATACCGGGGAGCTGTTTTTT. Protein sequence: CASSRDTGELFF.

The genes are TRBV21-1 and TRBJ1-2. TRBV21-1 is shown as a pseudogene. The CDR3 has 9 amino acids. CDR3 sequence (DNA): TGTGCCATCCCCCCCCTGTACACCTTC. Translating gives CAIPPLYTF.

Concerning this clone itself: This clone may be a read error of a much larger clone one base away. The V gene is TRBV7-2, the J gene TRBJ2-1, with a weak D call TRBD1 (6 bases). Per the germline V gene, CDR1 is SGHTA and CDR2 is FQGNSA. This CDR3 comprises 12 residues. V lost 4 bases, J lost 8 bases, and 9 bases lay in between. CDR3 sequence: CASSSQGYEQFF. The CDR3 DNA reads TGTGCCAGCAGCTCACAGGGCTATGAGCAGTTCTTC.

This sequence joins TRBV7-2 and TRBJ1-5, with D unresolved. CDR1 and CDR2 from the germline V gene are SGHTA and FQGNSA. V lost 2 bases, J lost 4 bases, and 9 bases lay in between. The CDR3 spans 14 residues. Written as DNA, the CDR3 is TGTGCCAGCAGCTTATTGGCAGCGAATCAGCCCCAGCATTTT. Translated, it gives CASSLLAANQPQHF.

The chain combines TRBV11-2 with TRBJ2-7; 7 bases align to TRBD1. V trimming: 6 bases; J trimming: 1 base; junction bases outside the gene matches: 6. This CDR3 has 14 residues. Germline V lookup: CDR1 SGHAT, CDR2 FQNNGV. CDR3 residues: CASRPNRGSYEQYF. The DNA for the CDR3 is TGTGCCAGCAGGCCGAACAGGGGATCCTACGAGCAGTACTTC.

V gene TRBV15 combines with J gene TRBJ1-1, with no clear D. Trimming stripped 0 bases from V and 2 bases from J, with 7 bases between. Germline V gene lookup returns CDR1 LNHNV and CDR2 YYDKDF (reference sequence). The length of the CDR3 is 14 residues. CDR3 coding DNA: TGTGCCACCAGCAGAGATCAGGTCAACACTGAAGCTTTCTTT. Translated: CATSRDQVNTEAFF.

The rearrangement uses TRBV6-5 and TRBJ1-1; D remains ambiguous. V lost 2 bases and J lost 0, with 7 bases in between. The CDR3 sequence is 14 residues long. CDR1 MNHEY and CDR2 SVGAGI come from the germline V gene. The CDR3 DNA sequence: TGTGCCAGCAGTTACAGGGAGATGAACACTGAAGCTTTCTTT. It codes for CASSYREMNTEAFF.

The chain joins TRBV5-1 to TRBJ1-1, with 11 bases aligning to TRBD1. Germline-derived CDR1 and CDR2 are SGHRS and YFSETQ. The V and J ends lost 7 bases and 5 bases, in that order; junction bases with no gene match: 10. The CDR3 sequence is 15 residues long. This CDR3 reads CASGRTGGGSTEAFF. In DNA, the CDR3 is TGCGCCAGCGGACGGACAGGGGGCGGCTCGACTGAAGCTTTCTTT.

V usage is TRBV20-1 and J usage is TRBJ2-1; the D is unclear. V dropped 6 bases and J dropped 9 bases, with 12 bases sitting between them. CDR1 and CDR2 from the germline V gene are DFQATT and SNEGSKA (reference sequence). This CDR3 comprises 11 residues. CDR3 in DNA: TGCAGTGCCCAGAGGAAGGGTGAGCAGTTCTTC. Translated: CSAQRKGEQFF.

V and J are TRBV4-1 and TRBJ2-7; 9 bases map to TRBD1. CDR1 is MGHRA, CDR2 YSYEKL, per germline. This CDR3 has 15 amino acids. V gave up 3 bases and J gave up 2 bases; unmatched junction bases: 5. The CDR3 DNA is TGCGCCAGCAGCCACCCGGGACAGGGCACCTACGAGCAGTACTTC. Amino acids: CASSHPGQGTYEQYF.

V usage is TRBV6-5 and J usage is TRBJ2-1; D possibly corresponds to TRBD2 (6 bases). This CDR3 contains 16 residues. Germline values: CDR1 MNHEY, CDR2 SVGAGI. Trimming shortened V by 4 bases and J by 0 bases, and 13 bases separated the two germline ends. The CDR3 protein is CASSWSSASSYNEQFF. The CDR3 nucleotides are TGTGCCAGCAGTTGGTCTAGCGCAAGCTCCTACAATGAGCAGTTCTTC.